This TCR beta chain was captured in a study of tumor and adjacent non-tumor tissue in lung cancer. The CDR3 runs to 15 residues. Per the germline V gene, CDR1 is DFQATT and CDR2 is SNEGSKA (reference sequence). This sample's RNA came from whole unsorted tissue. Distant lung tissue was collected more than 3 cm away from the tumor edge. Donors were chemotherapy-naive, newly diagnosed lung cancer surgical patients in China, August–late 2014. The library came from three nested PCR rounds adapted from ARM-PCR protocols. TCRdb itself ran the multiplex PCR reads through MiXCR, one entry per CDR3 protein. The sample carries 90,000 to 110,000 distinct CDR3 sequences, about 63% recorded once. A remark on this clonotype: At one of its ends the junction is not consistent with the germline gene, which may arise from a read error.

The V call is TRBV20-1, the J call TRBJ2-5, with 9 bases identical to TRBD1. The receptor's source is a man aged 55 to 70 with non-small cell lung cancer. Sequencing was done on a sample of distant non-tumor lung tissue. The CDR3 protein is CGARVPGQGTEAQYF. The CDR3 nucleotides are TGCGGTGCTAGAGTCCCGGGACAGGGAACAGAGGCCCAGTACTTC.